The entry below gives a single T cell receptor beta chain sequence along with its context. Its cognate antigen is unknown. This record comes from a study of T cells in localized non-small cell lung cancer. General study findings and limits: Compared with tumor, uninvolved adjacent lung displayed greater T cell clonality, ranking highest overall.

The data were produced by immunoSEQ multiplex PCR, yet TCRdb's version contains in-frame clones alone and is incomplete. The table lists about 40,000 clones, more than 75% of them singletons, with approximately 3.5% in the top ten. The V segment lost 1 base and the J segment 6 bases; nucleotides outside the gene matches: 9. Germline-derived CDR1 and CDR2 are SEHNR and FQNEAQ (reference sequence). The CDR3 is made up of 16 amino acids. The starting material was peripheral blood, obtained before any cancer treatment. The gene calls are TRBV7-9 and TRBJ1-1; TRBD1 matches at 9 bases. The clonotype originates from a man aged 18 to 49 with stage I lung adenocarcinoma. The CDR3 DNA reads TGTGCCAGCAGCTTAGACCCCGGACAGGGGATCGCTGAAGCTTTCTTT. The encoded protein is CASSLDPGQGIAEAFF. Together with reference TRBV7-9 and TRBJ1-1, the CDR3 gives the full variable domain: DTGVSQNPRHKITKRGQNVTFRCDPISEHNRLYWYRQTLGQGPEFLTYFQNEAQLEKSRLLSDRFSAERPKGSFSTLEIQRTEQGDSAMYLCASSLDPGQGIAEAFFGQGTRLTVV.